One T cell receptor beta chain is described in this entry. Antigen unknown. 13 Jbeta primers and 60 Vbeta primers were used for the PCR. Libraries were prepared by immunoSEQ multiplex PCR; TCRdb keeps only in-frame clonotypes and omits some of them. The profile shows about 130,000 clones, roughly three quarters of them singletons. The CDR3 contains 14 residues. CDR1 is MRHNA, CDR2 SNTAGT, per germline. V lost 2 bases and J 0 bases, leaving 6 bases between the germline ends. This entry belongs to a study of cytomegalovirus exposure and HLA in healthy donors. Across the whole study: A prior study identified just under 120 million unique TCR beta sequences from about 180 million T cells. Whole-study results and caveats: Most TCR sequences were uncommon, yet certain public TCRs appeared in many donors.

The sequencing input was PBMCs. The receptor was derived from a woman aged 35 to 49 in good health and CMV-seronegative. The V call is TRBV6-4, the J call TRBJ2-3; no definite D call. The CDR3 region is CASSDDQSTDTQYF. Written as DNA, the CDR3 is TGTGCCAGCAGTGACGATCAGAGCACAGATACGCAGTATTTT.